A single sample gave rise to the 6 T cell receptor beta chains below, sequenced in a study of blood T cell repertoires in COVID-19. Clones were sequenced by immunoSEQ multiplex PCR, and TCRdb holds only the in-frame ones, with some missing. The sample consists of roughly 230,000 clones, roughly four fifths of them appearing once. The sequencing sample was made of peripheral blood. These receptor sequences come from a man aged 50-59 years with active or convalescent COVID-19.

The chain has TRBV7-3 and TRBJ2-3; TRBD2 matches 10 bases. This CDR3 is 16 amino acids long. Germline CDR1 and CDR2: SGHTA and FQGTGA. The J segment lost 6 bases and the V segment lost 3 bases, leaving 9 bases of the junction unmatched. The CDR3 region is CASSLRVAGGRDTQYF. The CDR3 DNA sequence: TGTGCCAGCAGCTTGAGGGTAGCGGGGGGACGGGATACGCAGTATTTT.

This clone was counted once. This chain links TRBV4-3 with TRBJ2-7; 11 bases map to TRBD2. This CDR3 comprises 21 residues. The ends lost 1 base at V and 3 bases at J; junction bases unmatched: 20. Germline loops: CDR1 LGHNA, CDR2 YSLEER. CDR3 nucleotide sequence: TGCGCCAGCAGCCAAGTTCCGTATCCCCTCCAACTAGCGGGGGAGGGCTACGAGCAGTACTTC. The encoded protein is CASSQVPYPLQLAGEGYEQYF.

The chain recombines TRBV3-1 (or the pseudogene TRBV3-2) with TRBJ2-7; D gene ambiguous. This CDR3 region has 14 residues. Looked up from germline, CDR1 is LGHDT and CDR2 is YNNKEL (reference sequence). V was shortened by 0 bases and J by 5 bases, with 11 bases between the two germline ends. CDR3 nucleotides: TGTGCCAGCAGCCAAGATATGTCCTTCCACGAGCAGTACTTC. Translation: CASSQDMSFHEQYF.

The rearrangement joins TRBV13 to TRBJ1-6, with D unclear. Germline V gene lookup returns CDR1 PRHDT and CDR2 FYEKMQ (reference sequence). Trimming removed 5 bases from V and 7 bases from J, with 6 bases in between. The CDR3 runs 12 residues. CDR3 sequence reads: CASSPVNSPLHF. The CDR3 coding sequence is TGTGCCAGCAGCCCAGTAAATTCACCCCTCCACTTT.

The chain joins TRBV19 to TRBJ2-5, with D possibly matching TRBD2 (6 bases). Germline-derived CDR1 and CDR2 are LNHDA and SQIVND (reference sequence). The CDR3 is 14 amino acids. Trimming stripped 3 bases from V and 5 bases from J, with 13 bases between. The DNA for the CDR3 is TGTGCCAGTAGTATGGCGGGGACGGCGGAGACCCAGTACTTC. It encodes CASSMAGTAETQYF.

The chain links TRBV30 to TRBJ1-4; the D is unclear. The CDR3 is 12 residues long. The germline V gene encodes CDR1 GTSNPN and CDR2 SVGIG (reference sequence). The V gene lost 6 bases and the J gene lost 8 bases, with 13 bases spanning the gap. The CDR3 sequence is CACPATGEKLFF. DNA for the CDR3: TGTGCCTGCCCAGCAACGGGGGAAAAACTGTTTTTT.